The 3 T cell receptor beta chains given below trace back to one sample, sequenced in a study of blood T cell repertoires in COVID-19. The table came from immunoSEQ multiplex PCR; TCRdb's copy has only in-frame clones and leaves some out. The sample includes roughly 53,000 clones, over 75% of them seen just once. Material: peripheral blood. Receptors were obtained from a human donor in a cohort sampled during active COVID-19.

The chain recombines TRBV29-1 with TRBJ2-2, with D possibly TRBD1 on 5 matching bases. The CDR3 is 14 residues long. Per germline, CDR1 SQVTM and CDR2 ANQGSEA. Trimming shortened V by 6 bases and J by 4 bases, and 15 bases separated the two germline ends. This chain's CDR3 is CSVRIQGSTGELFF. CDR3 sequence (DNA): TGCAGCGTGCGCATTCAGGGAAGCACCGGGGAGCTGTTTTTT.

This clone came up a few times. The V call is TRBV5-1, the J call TRBJ1-3, with TRBD1 identical over 8 bases. The ends lost 4 bases at V and 4 bases at J; junction bases unmatched: 7. Germline V gene lookup returns CDR1 SGHRS and CDR2 YFSETQ. The CDR3 sequence is 15 residues long. The CDR3 bases are TGCGCCAGCAGCATCCAGGGGGCGCAAGGAAACACCATATATTTT. Protein product: CASSIQGAQGNTIYF.

The chain is built from TRBV9 and TRBJ1-1, with TRBD1 as a possible D gene (5 bases). This CDR3 is built from 16 residues. The germline V and J ends were trimmed by 0 bases and 0 bases, with 12 bases remaining between them. CDR1 and CDR2 from the germline V gene are SGDLS and YYNGEE. CDR3 residues: CASSVDGALVNTEAFF. The CDR3 nucleotides are TGTGCCAGCAGCGTAGATGGGGCGTTAGTGAACACTGAAGCTTTCTTT.